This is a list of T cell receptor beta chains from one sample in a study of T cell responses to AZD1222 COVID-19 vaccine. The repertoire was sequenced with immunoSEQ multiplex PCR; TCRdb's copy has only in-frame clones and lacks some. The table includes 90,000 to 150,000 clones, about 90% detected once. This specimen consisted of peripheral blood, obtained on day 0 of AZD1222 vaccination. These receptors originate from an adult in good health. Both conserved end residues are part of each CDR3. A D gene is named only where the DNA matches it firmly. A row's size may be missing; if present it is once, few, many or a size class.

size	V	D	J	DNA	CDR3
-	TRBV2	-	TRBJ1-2	TGTGCCAGCAGTGCCGGTTCCCTTAACTATGGCTACACCTTC	CASSAGSLNYGYTF
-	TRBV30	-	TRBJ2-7	TGTGCCTGGAGCAGGGGCTACGAGCAGTACTTC	CAWSRGYEQYF
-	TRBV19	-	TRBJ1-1	TGTGCCAGTAGTATAGGAGGCCGGATCACTGAAGCTTTCTTT	CASSIGGRITEAFF
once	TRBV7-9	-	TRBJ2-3	TGTGCCAGCAGCTTAGCGGGGGGGCTGAATACGCAGTATTTT	CASSLAGGLNTQYF
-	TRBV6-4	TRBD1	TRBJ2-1	TGTGCCAGCAGTGACGGGAACAGGGGGACTGAGCAGTTCTTC	CASSDGNRGTEQFF
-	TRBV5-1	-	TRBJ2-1	TGCGCCAGCAGCGGAAAGGGTGAGCAGTTCTTC	CASSGKGEQFF
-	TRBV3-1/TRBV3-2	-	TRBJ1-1	TGTGCCAGCAGCCAAGAAGGAGTAGGACAGATGTGGACTGAAGCTTTCTTT	CASSQEGVGQMWTEAFF
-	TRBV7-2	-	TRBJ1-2	TGTGCCAGCAGCTTGAGGGACTATGGCTACACCTTC	CASSLRDYGYTF
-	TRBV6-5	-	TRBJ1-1	TGTGCCAGCAGGTTTACAGGGCGGGCCACTGAAGCTTTCTTT	CASRFTGRATEAFF
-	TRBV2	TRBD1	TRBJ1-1	TGTGCCAGCAGCTTACAGACAGGGTATTTTTACACTGAAGCTTTCTTT	CASSLQTGYFYTEAFF
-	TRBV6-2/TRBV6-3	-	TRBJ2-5	TGTGCCAGCAGTTACCGGGACACCCAAGAGACCCAGTACTTC	CASSYRDTQETQYF
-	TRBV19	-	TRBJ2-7	TGTGCCGTCTCAGGGAGCACCTACGAGCAGTACTTC	CAVSGSTYEQYF
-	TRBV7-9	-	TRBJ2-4	TGTGCCAGCAGCCCAGGCGGCTTAGCCAAAAACATTCAGTACTTC	CASSPGGLAKNIQYF
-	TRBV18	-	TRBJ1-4	TGTGCCAGCTCGCACGACAGTAATGAAAAACTGTTTTTT	CASSHDSNEKLFF
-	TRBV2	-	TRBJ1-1	TGTGCCAGCCATAAACAGGGCAACACTGAAGCTTTCTTT	CASHKQGNTEAFF
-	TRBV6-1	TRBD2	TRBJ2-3	TGTGCCAGCAGTGGGTTGATACTAGCGCCAAGCACAGATACGCAGTATTTT	CASSGLILAPSTDTQYF
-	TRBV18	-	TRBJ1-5	TGTGCCAGCTCACCCCGCAACAAGGTTCTAGGGAGCAATCAGCCCCAGCATTTT	CASSPRNKVLGSNQPQHF
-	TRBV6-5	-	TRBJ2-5	TGTGCCAGCAGTCCGACAGTACAAGAGACCCAGTACTTC	CASSPTVQETQYF
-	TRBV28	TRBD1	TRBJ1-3	TGTGCCAGCAGTATACAGGGGGCGGAAGGAAACACCATATATTTT	CASSIQGAEGNTIYF
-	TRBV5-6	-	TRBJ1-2	TGTGCCAGCAGCACCGGACGGTACTATGGCTACACCTTC	CASSTGRYYGYTF
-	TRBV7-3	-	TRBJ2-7	TGTGCCAGCAGCCTAACCCGGGACCCCGGTGTCAACGAGCAGTACTTC	CASSLTRDPGVNEQYF
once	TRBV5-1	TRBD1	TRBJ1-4	TGCGCCAGCAGCGCGCAGACAGGGCGTGATGAAAAACTGTTTTTT	CASSAQTGRDEKLFF
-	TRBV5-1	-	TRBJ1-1	TGCGCCAGCAGCCTAGAACTAAACACTGAAGCTTTCTTT	CASSLELNTEAFF
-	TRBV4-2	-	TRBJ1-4	TGTGCCAGCAGCGGGATTGGGGTTGGGGAAAAACTGTTTTTT	CASSGIGVGEKLFF
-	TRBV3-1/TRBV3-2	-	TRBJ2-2	TGTGCCAGCAGCCCAACAGCGACCTTCACCGGGGAGCTGTTTTTT	CASSPTATFTGELFF
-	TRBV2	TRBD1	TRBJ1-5	TGTGCCAGCAGGGGACAGTTCAATCAGCCCCAGCATTTT	CASRGQFNQPQHF
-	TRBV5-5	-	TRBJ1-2	TGTGCCAGCACCCTAGGGGGGAGATGGAACTATGGCTACACCTTC	CASTLGGRWNYGYTF
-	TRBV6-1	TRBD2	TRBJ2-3	TGTGCCAGCAGTGAAAGCCTAGCGGGGCTTGGAGGTACGCAGTATTTT	CASSESLAGLGGTQYF
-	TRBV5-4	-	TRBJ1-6	TGTGCCAGCAACGAACGGGGGCGGACATACAATTCACCCCTCCACTTT	CASNERGRTYNSPLHF
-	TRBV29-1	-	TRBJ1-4	TGCAGCGTCCTTGGACGGAATGAAAAACTGTTTTTT	CSVLGRNEKLFF
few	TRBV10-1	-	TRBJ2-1	TGCGCCAGCAGTAGTTACAATGAGCAGTTCTTC	CASSSYNEQFF
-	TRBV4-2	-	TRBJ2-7	TGTGCCAGCAGCCAAGGGGCGAGGGCCTCGGACGAGCAGTACTTC	CASSQGARASDEQYF
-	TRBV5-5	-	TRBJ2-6	TGTGCCAGCAGCCCGGACACGTCGGGGGCCAACGTCCTGACTTTC	CASSPDTSGANVLTF
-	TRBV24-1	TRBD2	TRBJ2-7	TGTGCCACCAGTGACCCCGGGGGGTACGAGCAGTACTTC	CATSDPGGYEQYF
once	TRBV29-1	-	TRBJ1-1	TGCAGCGAGATCCCACAGGGTAAGAACACTGAAGCTTTCTTT	CSEIPQGKNTEAFF
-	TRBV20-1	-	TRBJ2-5	TGCAGTGCTAGAGATGTCCGGACCCAGTACTTC	CSARDVRTQYF
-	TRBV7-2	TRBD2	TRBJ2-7	TGTGCCAGCAGCCAGGCTGGGGGGGAGTCCTACGAGCAGTACTTC	CASSQAGGESYEQYF
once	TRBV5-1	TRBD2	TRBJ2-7	TGCGCCAGCAGCTTGGCGCTAGCGGGAGGTTACGAGCAGTACTTC	CASSLALAGGYEQYF
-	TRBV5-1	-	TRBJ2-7	TGCGCCAGCAGCTTACAGCCTACCTACGAGCAGTACTTC	CASSLQPTYEQYF
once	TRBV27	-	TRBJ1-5	TGTGCCAGCAAAGCCCCCGACTCGCTGGGGCCCCAGCATTTT	CASKAPDSLGPQHF
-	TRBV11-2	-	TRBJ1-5	TGTGCCAGCAGCTTATCCGGGGTCGGCAATCAGCCCCAGCATTTT	CASSLSGVGNQPQHF
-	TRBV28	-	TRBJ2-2	TGTGCCAGCAGCCAACCCCTAGCGTTACGGAGCACCGGGGAGCTGTTTTTT	CASSQPLALRSTGELFF
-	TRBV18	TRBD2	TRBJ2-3	TGTGCCAGCTCACCATTCGATACTAGCGGGAAGGATACGCAGTATTTT	CASSPFDTSGKDTQYF
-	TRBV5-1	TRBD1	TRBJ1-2	TGCGCCAGCAGCTTGGGCAGGGGGACTGGAGGCTACACCTTC	CASSLGRGTGGYTF
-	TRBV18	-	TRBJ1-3	TGTGCCAGCTCAATGGGCGGGAACTCTGGAAACACCATATATTTT	CASSMGGNSGNTIYF
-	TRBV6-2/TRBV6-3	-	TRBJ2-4	TGTGCCAGCAGTTACTCAGGGGTCAAAAACATTCAGTACTTC	CASSYSGVKNIQYF
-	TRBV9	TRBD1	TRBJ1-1	TGTGCCAGCAGCCCTTTGGGACAGCTAAACACTGAAGCTTTCTTT	CASSPLGQLNTEAFF
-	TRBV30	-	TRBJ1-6	TGTGCCTGGAGTGTCGACGCCAGGTCACCCCTCCACTTT	CAWSVDARSPLHF
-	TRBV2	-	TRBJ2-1	TGTGCCAGCAGTGGGCAGGGTTCTTCCTACAATGAGCAGTTCTTC	CASSGQGSSYNEQFF
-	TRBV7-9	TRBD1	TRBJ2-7	TGTGCCAGCAGCCGAGACAGGGGTCAGGGGGACGAGCAGTACTTC	CASSRDRGQGDEQYF
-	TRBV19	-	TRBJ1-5	TGTGCCAGTAGTATTGTTCATCATCAGCCCCAGCATTTT	CASSIVHHQPQHF